This is a list of T cell receptor beta chains from one sample in a study of technical replicates of blood from several donors. Profiled with immunoSEQ multiplex PCR; TCRdb holds only in-frame clones, not every one. The sample records roughly 72,000 clones, around 92% being singletons. Sequencing was done on a sample of T cells isolated from PBMCs. These receptors all come from a human donor in good health. Both conserved end residues are part of each CDR3. Fields, in order: V gene, J gene, CDR3 length, D gene, clone size, CDR3 DNA, CDR3 protein. A D gene is named only where the DNA matches it firmly. Some rows mark clone size as missing; the rest say once, few, many or name a class of expanded clone.

V gene: TRBV25-1
J gene: TRBJ2-7
CDR3 length: 14
D gene: -
clone size: few
CDR3 DNA: TGTGCCAGCAGTGATGTTGGTAGCTCCTACGAGCAGTACTTC
CDR3 protein: CASSDVGSSYEQYF

V gene: TRBV5-4
J gene: TRBJ2-5
CDR3 length: 15
D gene: TRBD2
clone size: -
CDR3 DNA: TGTGCCAGCAGCTTCGAGCGGGGGGGGCCAAAGACCCAGTACTTC
CDR3 protein: CASSFERGGPKTQYF

V gene: TRBV5-5
J gene: TRBJ2-3
CDR3 length: 16
D gene: -
clone size: -
CDR3 DNA: TGTGCCAGCAGCTTGGAGGCGGGACTTCTCACAGATACGCAGTATTTT
CDR3 protein: CASSLEAGLLTDTQYF

V gene: TRBV29-1
J gene: TRBJ1-2
CDR3 length: 12
D gene: -
clone size: -
CDR3 DNA: TGCAGCGTTGGCTGGGGGAGGTATGGCTACACCTTC
CDR3 protein: CSVGWGRYGYTF

V gene: TRBV28
J gene: TRBJ2-5
CDR3 length: 17
D gene: -
clone size: -
CDR3 DNA: TGTGCCAGCAGTTTTCGAGTAGGAGGGGTTAGTAGAGAGACCCAGTACTTC
CDR3 protein: CASSFRVGGVSRETQYF

V gene: TRBV2
J gene: TRBJ2-2
CDR3 length: 16
D gene: TRBD2
clone size: -
CDR3 DNA: TGTGCCAGCAGTACGGGACTAGCGGGAGATAGGGGGGAGCTGTTTTTT
CDR3 protein: CASSTGLAGDRGELFF

V gene: TRBV9
J gene: TRBJ2-5
CDR3 length: 18
D gene: TRBD1
clone size: -
CDR3 DNA: TGTGCCAGCAGCGTAGCCACAGGCACAAAGGGGGCTGGAGAGACCCAGTACTTC
CDR3 protein: CASSVATGTKGAGETQYF

V gene: TRBV4-3
J gene: TRBJ1-1
CDR3 length: 14
D gene: TRBD1
clone size: -
CDR3 DNA: TGCGCCAGCAGCCAAGATTCTGGGACAGATGAAGCTTTCTTT
CDR3 protein: CASSQDSGTDEAFF

V gene: TRBV7-6
J gene: TRBJ2-7
CDR3 length: 14
D gene: TRBD2
clone size: -
CDR3 DNA: TGTGCCAGCAGCTTAGGCGGGAGAGGCTACGAGCAGTACTTC
CDR3 protein: CASSLGGRGYEQYF

V gene: TRBV5-4
J gene: TRBJ1-1
CDR3 length: 15
D gene: TRBD1
clone size: -
CDR3 DNA: TGTGCCAGCAGCTTGGGGGGGGTGTGGGGACAGGAAGCTTTCTTT
CDR3 protein: CASSLGGVWGQEAFF

V gene: TRBV6-1
J gene: TRBJ1-5
CDR3 length: 14
D gene: -
clone size: -
CDR3 DNA: TGTTCGATTAAAGAAGGGAGGGGTCCTCAGCCCCAGCATTTT
CDR3 protein: CSIKEGRGPQPQHF

V gene: TRBV9
J gene: TRBJ1-3
CDR3 length: 15
D gene: -
clone size: -
CDR3 DNA: TGTGCCAGCAGCCCACAGGGAATTGGTGGAAACACCATATATTTT
CDR3 protein: CASSPQGIGGNTIYF

V gene: TRBV6-1
J gene: TRBJ1-5
CDR3 length: 13
D gene: -
clone size: -
CDR3 DNA: TGTGCCAGCAGTGCCTCAGGGCTTCAGCCCCAGCATTTT
CDR3 protein: CASSASGLQPQHF

V gene: TRBV6-1
J gene: TRBJ2-1
CDR3 length: 17
D gene: -
clone size: -
CDR3 DNA: TGTGCCAGCAGTGAAGGGTTTAGGACACTCTCCTACAATGAGCAGTTCTTC
CDR3 protein: CASSEGFRTLSYNEQFF

V gene: TRBV28
J gene: TRBJ2-7
CDR3 length: 15
D gene: TRBD2
clone size: -
CDR3 DNA: TGTGCCAGCAGTCCGTCGTGGCGGGGGTCCTACGAGCAGTACTTC
CDR3 protein: CASSPSWRGSYEQYF

V gene: TRBV29-1
J gene: TRBJ2-3
CDR3 length: 11
D gene: -
clone size: -
CDR3 DNA: TGCAGCGTCCTCCCCACAGATACGCAGTATTTT
CDR3 protein: CSVLPTDTQYF

V gene: TRBV5-1
J gene: TRBJ1-2
CDR3 length: 15
D gene: -
clone size: -
CDR3 DNA: TGCGCCAGCAGCTTGGAGTGGGGGCCTAACTATGGCTACACCTTC
CDR3 protein: CASSLEWGPNYGYTF

V gene: TRBV7-8
J gene: TRBJ1-5
CDR3 length: 15
D gene: TRBD1
clone size: once
CDR3 DNA: TGTGCCAGCAGCTTAGCACAGGGGAGGAATCAGCCCCAGCATTTT
CDR3 protein: CASSLAQGRNQPQHF

V gene: TRBV19
J gene: TRBJ2-3
CDR3 length: 15
D gene: -
clone size: -
CDR3 DNA: TGTGCCAGTAGTATCGCTAGTTCTTTGACAGATACGCAGTATTTT
CDR3 protein: CASSIASSLTDTQYF

V gene: TRBV5-5
J gene: TRBJ1-1
CDR3 length: 14
D gene: TRBD1
clone size: -
CDR3 DNA: TGTGCCAGCAGCTTCTCCGTGTCCCAGGGGGCAGCTTTCTTT
CDR3 protein: CASSFSVSQGAAFF

V gene: TRBV5-4
J gene: TRBJ1-1
CDR3 length: 13
D gene: -
clone size: -
CDR3 DNA: TGTGCCAGCAGCTTAACAGGGAACACTGAAGCTTTCTTT
CDR3 protein: CASSLTGNTEAFF

V gene: TRBV7-9
J gene: TRBJ2-5
CDR3 length: 14
D gene: -
clone size: -
CDR3 DNA: TGTGCCAGCAGAAAGGGGCCCAATAAAGAGACCCAGTACTTC
CDR3 protein: CASRKGPNKETQYF

V gene: TRBV29-1
J gene: TRBJ2-7
CDR3 length: 13
D gene: TRBD2
clone size: -
CDR3 DNA: TGCAGCGCCCTAGCGGGATCAGCCTACGAGCAGTACTTC
CDR3 protein: CSALAGSAYEQYF

V gene: TRBV14
J gene: TRBJ2-1
CDR3 length: 15
D gene: TRBD2
clone size: -
CDR3 DNA: TGTGCCAGCAGCCAAGACCTAGCGGGAGAAGCTGAGCAGTTCTTC
CDR3 protein: CASSQDLAGEAEQFF

V gene: TRBV7-9
J gene: TRBJ1-2
CDR3 length: 12
D gene: -
clone size: -
CDR3 DNA: TGTGCCAGCAGCCCACGGGACTATGGCTACACCTTC
CDR3 protein: CASSPRDYGYTF

V gene: TRBV11-3
J gene: TRBJ1-2
CDR3 length: 15
D gene: TRBD1
clone size: -
CDR3 DNA: TGTGCCAGCAACTTAGGGACAGGGGCCGACTATGGCTACACCTTC
CDR3 protein: CASNLGTGADYGYTF

V gene: TRBV5-4
J gene: TRBJ1-2
CDR3 length: 14
D gene: TRBD1
clone size: -
CDR3 DNA: TGTGCCAGCAGCTTGACCGGGACAGCCTATGGCTACACCTTC
CDR3 protein: CASSLTGTAYGYTF